This T cell receptor beta chain emerged from a study of blood T cell repertoires in COVID-19. In the study overall: PBMCs, B-cell-depleted T cells, or T cells were the source of the cDNA or gDNA that made up the material.

Produced via immunoSEQ multiplex PCR; TCRdb's table is partial and in-frame only. This repertoire shows 200,000 to 300,000 clones, approximately 85% found once; its top ten account for 10% to 15%. With regard to this clone: The same CDR3 can be traced to other DNA sequences in this sample.

The CDR3 has 13 residues. Germline assignment: CDR1 MDHEN and CDR2 SYDVKM. Unmatched junction bases numbered 2, after V lost 5 bases and J lost 4 bases. Sequenced input: peripheral blood. V gene TRBV28 combines with J gene TRBJ1-5; 7 bases map to TRBD1. The clonotype comes from a man of 80 years or more with acute or convalescent COVID-19. The CDR3 reads CASSPGGNQPQHF. As DNA, the CDR3 is TGTGCCAGCAGTCCAGGGGGGAATCAGCCCCAGCATTTT.